Detailed here is one T cell receptor beta chain. The data derive from a study of control samples from healthy donors and cancer patients. Looked up from germline, CDR1 is MNHEY and CDR2 is SVGAGI. J gave up 7 bases and V 6 bases, and 10 bases lay outside the gene matches. The CDR3 is made up of 15 amino acids. Here immunoSEQ multiplex PCR was the method, and the copy in TCRdb shows in-frame clones only, minus some. The data hold fewer than 200,000 clones, with 88% observed a single time. Sequencing was done on a sample of blood. This receptor was identified in a woman in her thirties in good health. This chain joins TRBV6-5 and TRBJ2-2, with 8 bases identical to TRBD1. The CDR3 loop is CASSGRTGFDGELFF. The DNA for the CDR3 is TGTGCCAGCAGCGGCCGGACAGGGTTTGACGGGGAGCTGTTTTTT.